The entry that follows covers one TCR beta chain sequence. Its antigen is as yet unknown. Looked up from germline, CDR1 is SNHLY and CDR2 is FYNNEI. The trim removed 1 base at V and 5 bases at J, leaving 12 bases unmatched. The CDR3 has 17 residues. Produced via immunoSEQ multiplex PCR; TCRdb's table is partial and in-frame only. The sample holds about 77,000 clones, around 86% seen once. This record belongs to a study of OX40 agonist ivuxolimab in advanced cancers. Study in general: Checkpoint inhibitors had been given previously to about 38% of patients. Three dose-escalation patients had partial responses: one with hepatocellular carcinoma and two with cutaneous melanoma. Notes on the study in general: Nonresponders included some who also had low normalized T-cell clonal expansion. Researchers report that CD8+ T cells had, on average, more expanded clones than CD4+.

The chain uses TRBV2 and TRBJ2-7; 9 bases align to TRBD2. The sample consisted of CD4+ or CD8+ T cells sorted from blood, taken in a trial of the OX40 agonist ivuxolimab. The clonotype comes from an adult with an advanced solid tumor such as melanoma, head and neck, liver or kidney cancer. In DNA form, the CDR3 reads TGTGCCAGCAGTGAAGGGGTAGCGGGAGCCTCTAGGGACGAGCAGTACTTC. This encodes CASSEGVAGASRDEQYF.